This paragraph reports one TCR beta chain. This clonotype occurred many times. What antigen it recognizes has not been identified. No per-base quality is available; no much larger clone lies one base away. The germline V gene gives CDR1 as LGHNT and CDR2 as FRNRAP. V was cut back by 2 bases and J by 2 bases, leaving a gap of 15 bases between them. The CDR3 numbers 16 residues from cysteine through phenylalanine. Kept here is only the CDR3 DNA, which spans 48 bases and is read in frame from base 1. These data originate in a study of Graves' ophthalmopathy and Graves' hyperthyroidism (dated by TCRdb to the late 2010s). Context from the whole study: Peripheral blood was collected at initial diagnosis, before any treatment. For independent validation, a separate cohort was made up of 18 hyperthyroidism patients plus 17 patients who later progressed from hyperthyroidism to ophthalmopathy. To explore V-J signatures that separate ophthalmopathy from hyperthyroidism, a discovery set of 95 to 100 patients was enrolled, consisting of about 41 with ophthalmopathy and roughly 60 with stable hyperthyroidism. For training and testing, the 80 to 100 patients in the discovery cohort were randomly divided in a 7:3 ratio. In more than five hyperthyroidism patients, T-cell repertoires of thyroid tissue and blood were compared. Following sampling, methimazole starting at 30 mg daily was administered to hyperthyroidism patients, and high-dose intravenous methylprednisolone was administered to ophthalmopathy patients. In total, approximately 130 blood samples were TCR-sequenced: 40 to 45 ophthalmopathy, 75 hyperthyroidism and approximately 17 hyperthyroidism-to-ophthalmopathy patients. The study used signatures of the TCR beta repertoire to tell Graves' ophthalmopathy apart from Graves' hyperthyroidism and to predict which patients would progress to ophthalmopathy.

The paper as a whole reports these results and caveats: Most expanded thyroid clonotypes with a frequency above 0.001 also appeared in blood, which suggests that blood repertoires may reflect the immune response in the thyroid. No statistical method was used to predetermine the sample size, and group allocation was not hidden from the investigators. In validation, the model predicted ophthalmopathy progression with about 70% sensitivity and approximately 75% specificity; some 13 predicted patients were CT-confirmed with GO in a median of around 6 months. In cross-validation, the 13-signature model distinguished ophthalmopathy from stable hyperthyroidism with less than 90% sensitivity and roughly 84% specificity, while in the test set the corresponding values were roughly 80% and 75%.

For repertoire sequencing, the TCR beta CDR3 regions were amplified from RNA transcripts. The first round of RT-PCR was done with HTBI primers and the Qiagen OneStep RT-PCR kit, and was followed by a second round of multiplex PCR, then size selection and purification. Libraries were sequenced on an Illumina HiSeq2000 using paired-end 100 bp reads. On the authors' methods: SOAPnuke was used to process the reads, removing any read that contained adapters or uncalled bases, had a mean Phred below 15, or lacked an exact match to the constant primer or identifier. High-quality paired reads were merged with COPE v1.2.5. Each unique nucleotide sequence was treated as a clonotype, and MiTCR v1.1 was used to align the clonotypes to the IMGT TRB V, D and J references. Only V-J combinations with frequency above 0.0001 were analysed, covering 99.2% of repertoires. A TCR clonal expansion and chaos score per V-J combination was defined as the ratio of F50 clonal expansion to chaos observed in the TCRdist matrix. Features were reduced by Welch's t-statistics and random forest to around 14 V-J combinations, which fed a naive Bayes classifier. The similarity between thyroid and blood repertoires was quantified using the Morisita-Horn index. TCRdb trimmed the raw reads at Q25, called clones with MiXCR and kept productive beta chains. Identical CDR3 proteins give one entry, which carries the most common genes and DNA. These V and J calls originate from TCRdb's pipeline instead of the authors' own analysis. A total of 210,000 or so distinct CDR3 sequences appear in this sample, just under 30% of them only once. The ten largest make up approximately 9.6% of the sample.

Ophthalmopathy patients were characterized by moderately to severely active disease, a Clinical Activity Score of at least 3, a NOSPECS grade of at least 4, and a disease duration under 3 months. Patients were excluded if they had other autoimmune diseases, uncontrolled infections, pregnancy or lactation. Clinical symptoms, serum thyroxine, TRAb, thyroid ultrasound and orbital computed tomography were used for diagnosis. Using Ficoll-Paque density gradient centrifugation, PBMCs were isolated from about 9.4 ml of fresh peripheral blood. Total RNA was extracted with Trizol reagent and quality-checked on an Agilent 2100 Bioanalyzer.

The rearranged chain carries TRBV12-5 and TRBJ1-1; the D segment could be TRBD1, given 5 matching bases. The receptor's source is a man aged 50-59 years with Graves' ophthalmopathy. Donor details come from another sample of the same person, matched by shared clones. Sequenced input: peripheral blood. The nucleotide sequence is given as TGTGCTAGTGGTTTGACGGACATCCTGGGCAACACTGAAGCTTTCTTT. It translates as CASGLTDILGNTEAFF. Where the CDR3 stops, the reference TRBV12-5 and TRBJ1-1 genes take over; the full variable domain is DARVTQTPRHKVTEMGQEVTMRCQPILGHNTVFWYRQTMMQGLELLAYFRNRAPLDDSGMPKDRFSAEMPDATLATLKIQPSEPRDSAVYFCASGLTDILGNTEAFFGQGTRLTVV.